This T cell receptor (beta chain) appears in the sequencing data of a study of blood T cell repertoires in COVID-19. Study background: Researchers got acute and convalescent COVID-19 samples from the United States, Italy and Spain. T cells, B-cell-depleted T cells, or PBMCs supplied cDNA or gDNA.

Per the original methods: Estimated nucleated cell counts came from reference gene primer amplification. Generated by immunoSEQ multiplex PCR, the TCRdb table keeps only in-frame clones and is missing some. D and trimming come from the DNA, and the V and J calls and clone size come from that table. This table has fewer than 250,000 clones, under 80% appearing once. V dropped 3 bases and J dropped 4; count of bases not matched to a gene: 5. This CDR3 contains 15 residues. Germline V gene lookup returns CDR1 KGHSH and CDR2 LQKENI. The clonotype originates from a woman aged 50 to 65 with acute or convalescent COVID-19. Sequenced input: peripheral blood. The rearrangement joins TRBV18 to TRBJ1-3; the match to TRBD1 covers 8 bases. The CDR3 is CASSPGQGEGNTIYF. The DNA of the CDR3 is TGTGCCAGCTCACCCGGACAGGGAGAAGGAAACACCATATATTTT.